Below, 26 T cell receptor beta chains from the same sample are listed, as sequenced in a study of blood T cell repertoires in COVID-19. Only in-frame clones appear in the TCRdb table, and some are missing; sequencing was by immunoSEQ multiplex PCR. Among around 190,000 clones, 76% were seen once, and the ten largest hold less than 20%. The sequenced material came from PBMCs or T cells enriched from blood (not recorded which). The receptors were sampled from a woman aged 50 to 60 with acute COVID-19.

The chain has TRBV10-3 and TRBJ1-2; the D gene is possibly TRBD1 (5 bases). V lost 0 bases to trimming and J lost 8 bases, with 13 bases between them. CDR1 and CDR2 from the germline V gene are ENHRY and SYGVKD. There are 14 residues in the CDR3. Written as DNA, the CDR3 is TGTGCCATCAGTGAGTCCGCCGGAGCAGGGGGCTACACCTTC. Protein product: CAISESAGAGGYTF.

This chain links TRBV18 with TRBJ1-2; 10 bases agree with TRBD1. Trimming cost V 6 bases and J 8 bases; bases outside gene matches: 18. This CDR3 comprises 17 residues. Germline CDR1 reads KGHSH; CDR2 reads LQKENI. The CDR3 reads CASSLTDGATGGRGYTF. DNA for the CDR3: TGTGCCAGCTCCCTCACAGACGGTGCGACAGGGGGCCGGGGCTACACCTTC.

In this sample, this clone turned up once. In DNA, the CDR3 is TGTGCCAGCAGTTTAAACAGGGTCCAAGAGACCCAGTACTTC. Its protein is CASSLNRVQETQYF. V is TRBV28 and J is TRBJ2-5, with D possibly matching TRBD1 (6 bases). The CDR3 spans 14 residues. The V end lost 2 bases, the J end lost 1 base, and 8 bases lay between the germline ends. Germline V lookup: CDR1 MDHEN, CDR2 SYDVKM.

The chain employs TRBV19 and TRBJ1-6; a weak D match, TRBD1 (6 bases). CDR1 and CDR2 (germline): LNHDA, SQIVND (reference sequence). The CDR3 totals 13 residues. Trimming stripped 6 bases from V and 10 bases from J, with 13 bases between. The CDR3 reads CASRETGNSPLHF. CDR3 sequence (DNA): TGTGCCAGTAGAGAGACAGGCAACTCACCCCTCCACTTT.

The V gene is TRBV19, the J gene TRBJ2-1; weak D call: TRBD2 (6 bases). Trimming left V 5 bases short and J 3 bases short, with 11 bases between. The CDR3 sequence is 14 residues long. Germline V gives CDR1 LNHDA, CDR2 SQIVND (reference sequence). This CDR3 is CASSPPGGYNEQFF. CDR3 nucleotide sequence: TGTGCCAGTAGTCCCCCCGGGGGCTACAATGAGCAGTTCTTC.

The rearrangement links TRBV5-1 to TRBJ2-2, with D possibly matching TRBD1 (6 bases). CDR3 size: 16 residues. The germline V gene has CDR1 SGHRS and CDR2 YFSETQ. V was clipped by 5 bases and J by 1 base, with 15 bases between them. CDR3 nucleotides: TGCGCCAGCAGACGGCAGGGGTCGGGGAACACCGGGGAGCTGTTTTTT. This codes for CASRRQGSGNTGELFF.

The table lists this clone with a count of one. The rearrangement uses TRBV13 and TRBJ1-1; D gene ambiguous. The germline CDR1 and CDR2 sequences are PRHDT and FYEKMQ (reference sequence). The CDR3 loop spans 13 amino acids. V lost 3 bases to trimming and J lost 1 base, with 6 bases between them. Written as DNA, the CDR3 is TGTGCCAGCAGCTTCCCGGGGAACACTGAAGCTTTCTTT. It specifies CASSFPGNTEAFF.

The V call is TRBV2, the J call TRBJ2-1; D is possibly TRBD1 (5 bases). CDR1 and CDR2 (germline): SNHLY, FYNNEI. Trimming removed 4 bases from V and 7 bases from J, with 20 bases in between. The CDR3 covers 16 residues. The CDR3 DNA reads TGTGCCAGCAGTGGCCAGGGCCCGGGCCTTAGAAATGAGCAGTTCTTC. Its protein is CASSGQGPGLRNEQFF.

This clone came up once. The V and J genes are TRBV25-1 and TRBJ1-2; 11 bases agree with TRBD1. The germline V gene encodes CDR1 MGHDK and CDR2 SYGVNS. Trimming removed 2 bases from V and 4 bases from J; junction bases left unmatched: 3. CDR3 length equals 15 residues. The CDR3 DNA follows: TGTGCCAGCAGTGAACGCGGGACAGGGGGCTATGGCTACACCTTC. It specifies CASSERGTGGYGYTF.

The CDR3 loop is CASSSRTGTDYGYTF. The CDR3 DNA follows: TGTGCCAGCAGTTCCAGGACAGGGACTGATTATGGCTACACCTTC. The V gene is TRBV27, the J gene TRBJ1-2, with 8 nucleotides matching TRBD1. This CDR3 spans 15 amino acids. Germline CDR1 MNHEY, CDR2 SMNVEV (reference sequence). With V trimmed by 4 bases and J by 5 bases, 9 bases remained unmatched.

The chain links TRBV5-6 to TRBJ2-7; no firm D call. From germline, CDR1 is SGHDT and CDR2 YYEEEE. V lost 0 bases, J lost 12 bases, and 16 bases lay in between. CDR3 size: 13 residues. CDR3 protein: CASSLVWCQTWYV. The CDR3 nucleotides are TGTGCCAGCAGCTTGGTTTGGTGCCAAACATGGTACGTC.

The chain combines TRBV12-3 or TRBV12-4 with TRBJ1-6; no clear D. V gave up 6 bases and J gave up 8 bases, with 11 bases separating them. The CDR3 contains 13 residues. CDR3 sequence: CASRGRMDSPLHF. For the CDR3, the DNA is TGTGCCAGCAGGGGCAGGATGGATTCACCCCTCCACTTT.

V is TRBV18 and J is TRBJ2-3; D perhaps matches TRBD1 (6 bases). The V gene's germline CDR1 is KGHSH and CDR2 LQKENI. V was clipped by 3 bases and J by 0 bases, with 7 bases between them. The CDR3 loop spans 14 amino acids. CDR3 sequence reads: CASSPDRSTDTQYF. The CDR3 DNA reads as TGTGCCAGCTCACCGGACAGAAGCACAGATACGCAGTATTTT.

The CDR3 here is CASSPKTGSPYEQYV. The CDR3 DNA reads TGTGCCAGCTCACCAAAAACCGGGAGTCCCTACGAGCAGTACGTC. V and J are TRBV18 and TRBJ2-7; D possibly corresponds to TRBD2 (6 bases). Deletions cut 2 bases from V and 2 bases from J, with 13 bases between. CDR1 KGHSH and CDR2 LQKENI come from the germline V gene. This CDR3 region has 15 residues.

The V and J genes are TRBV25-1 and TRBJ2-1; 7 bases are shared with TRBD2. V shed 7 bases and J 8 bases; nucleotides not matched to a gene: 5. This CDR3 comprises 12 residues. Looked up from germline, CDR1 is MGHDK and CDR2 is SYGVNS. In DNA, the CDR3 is TGTGCCAGCACGGATGGGGGGGATGAGCAGTTCTTC. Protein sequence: CASTDGGDEQFF.

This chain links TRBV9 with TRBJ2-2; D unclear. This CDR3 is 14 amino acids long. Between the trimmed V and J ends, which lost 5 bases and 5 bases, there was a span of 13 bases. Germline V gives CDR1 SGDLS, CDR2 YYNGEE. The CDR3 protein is CASRYGRSTGELFF. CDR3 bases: TGTGCCAGCAGGTATGGCAGGTCTACCGGGGAGCTGTTTTTT.

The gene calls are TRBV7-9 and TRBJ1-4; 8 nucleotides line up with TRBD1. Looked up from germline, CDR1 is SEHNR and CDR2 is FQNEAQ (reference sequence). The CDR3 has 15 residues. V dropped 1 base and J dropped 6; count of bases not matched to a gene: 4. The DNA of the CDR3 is TGTGCCAGCAGCTTAGGGGCAGGGGGCGATGAAAAACTGTTTTTT. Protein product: CASSLGAGGDEKLFF.

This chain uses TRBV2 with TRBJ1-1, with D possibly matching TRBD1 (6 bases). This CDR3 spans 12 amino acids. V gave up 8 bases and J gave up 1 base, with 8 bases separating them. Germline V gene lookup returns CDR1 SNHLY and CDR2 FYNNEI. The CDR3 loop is CASVRGNTEAFF. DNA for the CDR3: TGTGCCAGCGTCAGGGGGAACACTGAAGCTTTCTTT.

The CDR3 DNA is TGTGCCAGCAGTTCACGCCCGGGATCAAAAAACACCATATATTTT. Amino acid sequence: CASSSRPGSKNTIYF. The chain combines TRBV6-5 with TRBJ1-3; no clear D. V was cut by 4 bases and J by 6 bases, with 16 bases left in between. The CDR3 is 15 amino acids. The germline V gene encodes CDR1 MNHEY and CDR2 SVGAGI.

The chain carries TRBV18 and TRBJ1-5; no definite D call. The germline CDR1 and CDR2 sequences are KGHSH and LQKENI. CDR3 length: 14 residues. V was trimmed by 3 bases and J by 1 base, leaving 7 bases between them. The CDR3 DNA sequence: TGTGCCAGCTCACCTGGAGGGAGCAATCAGCCCCAGCATTTT. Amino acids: CASSPGGSNQPQHF. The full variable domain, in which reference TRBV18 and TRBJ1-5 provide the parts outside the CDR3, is NAGVMQNPRHLVRRRGQEARLRCSPMKGHSHVYWYRQLPEEGLKFMVYLQKENIIDESGMPKERFSAEFPKEGPSILRIQQVVRGDSAAYFCASSPGGSNQPQHFGDGTRLSIL.

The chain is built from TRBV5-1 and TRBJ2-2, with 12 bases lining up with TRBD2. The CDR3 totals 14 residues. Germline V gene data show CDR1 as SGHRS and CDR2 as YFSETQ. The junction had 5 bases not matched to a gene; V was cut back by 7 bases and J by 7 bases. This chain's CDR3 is CASRLAGEGGELFF. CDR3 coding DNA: TGCGCCAGCCGACTAGCGGGAGAGGGCGGGGAGCTGTTTTTT. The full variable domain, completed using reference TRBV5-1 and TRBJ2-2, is KAGVTQTPRYLIKTRGQQVTLSCSPISGHRSVSWYQQTPGQGLQFLFEYFSETQRNKGNFPGRFSGRQFSNSRSEMNVSTLELGDSALYLCASRLAGEGGELFFGEGSRLTVL.

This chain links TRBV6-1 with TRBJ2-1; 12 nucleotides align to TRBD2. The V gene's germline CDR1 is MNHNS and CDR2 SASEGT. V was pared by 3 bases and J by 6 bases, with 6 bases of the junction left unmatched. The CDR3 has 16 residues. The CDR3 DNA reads TGTGCCAGCAGTGAGCCGGGACTAGCGGGCGGCAATGAGCAGTTCTTC. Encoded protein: CASSEPGLAGGNEQFF.

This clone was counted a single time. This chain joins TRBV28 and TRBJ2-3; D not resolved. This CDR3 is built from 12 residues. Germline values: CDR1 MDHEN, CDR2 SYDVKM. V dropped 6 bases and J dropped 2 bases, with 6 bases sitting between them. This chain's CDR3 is CASRENTDTQYF. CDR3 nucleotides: TGTGCCAGCAGGGAGAACACAGATACGCAGTATTTT.

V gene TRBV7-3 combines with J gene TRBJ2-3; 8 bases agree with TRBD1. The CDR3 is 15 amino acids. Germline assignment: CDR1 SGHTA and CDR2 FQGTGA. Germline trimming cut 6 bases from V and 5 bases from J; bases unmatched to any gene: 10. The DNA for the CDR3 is TGTGCCAGCAGTTTCAGGACAGGGCAAGGAGATACGCAGTATTTT. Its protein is CASSFRTGQGDTQYF.

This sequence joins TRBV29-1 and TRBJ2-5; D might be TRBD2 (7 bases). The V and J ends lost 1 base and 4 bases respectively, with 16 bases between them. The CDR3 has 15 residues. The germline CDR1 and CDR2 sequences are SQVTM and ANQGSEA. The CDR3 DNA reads TGCAGCGTTGAAGCCGGGGGAGGGGGAAGAGAGACCCAGTACTTC. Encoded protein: CSVEAGGGGRETQYF.

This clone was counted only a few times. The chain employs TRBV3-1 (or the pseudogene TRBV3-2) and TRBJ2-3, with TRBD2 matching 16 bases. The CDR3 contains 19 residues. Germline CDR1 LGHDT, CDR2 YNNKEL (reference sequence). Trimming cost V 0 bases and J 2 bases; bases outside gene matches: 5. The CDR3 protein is CASSQDLGLAGGPTDTQYF. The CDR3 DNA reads TGTGCCAGCAGCCAAGATTTGGGACTAGCGGGGGGGCCCACAGATACGCAGTATTTT.